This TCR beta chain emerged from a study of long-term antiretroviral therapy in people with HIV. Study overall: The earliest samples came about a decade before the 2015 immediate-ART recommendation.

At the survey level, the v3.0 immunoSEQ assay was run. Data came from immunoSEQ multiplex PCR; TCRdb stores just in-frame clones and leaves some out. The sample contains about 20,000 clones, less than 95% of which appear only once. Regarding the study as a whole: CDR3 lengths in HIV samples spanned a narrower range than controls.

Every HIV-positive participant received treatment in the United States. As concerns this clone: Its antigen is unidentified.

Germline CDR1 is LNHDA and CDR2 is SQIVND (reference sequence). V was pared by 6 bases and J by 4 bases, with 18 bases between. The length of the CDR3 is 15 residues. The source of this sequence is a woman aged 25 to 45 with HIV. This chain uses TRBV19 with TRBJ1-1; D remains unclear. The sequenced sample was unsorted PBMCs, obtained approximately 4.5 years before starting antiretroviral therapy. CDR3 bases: TGTGCCAGTAGGGGTTTTTGGGGTCGGGCCACTGAAGCTTTCTTT. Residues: CASRGFWGRATEAFF. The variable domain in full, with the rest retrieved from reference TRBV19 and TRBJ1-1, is DGGITQSPKYLFRKEGQNVTLSCEQNLNHDAMYWYRQDPGQGLRLIYYSQIVNDFQKGDIAEGYSVSREKKESFPLTVTSAQKNPTAFYLCASRGFWGRATEAFFGQGTRLTVV.